Below, 15 T cell receptor beta chains from the same sample are listed, as sequenced in a study of Ad26.COV2.S vaccination and SARS-CoV-2 variants. The assay was immunoSEQ multiplex PCR, and TCRdb's table has in-frame clones only and misses some. The profile covers hundreds of thousands of clones, with around nine tenths appearing a single time and around 3.7% taken by the ten largest. The treatment denotes: some 20 received Ad26.COV2.S at low or high dose, single or two shots; 5 received placebo; per-sample allocation not given. It was on day 63 after the first vaccine or placebo injection that samples were taken. The sample was peripheral blood, taken in a trial of Ad26.COV2.S vaccine versus placebo. The receptors here all came from a person aged 18-60 years who received the Ad26.COV2.S COVID-19 vaccine or a placebo.

The chain uses TRBV4-3 and TRBJ2-7; D is undetermined. Trimming stripped 0 bases from V and 4 bases from J, with 16 bases between. Germline CDR1 reads LGHNA; CDR2 reads YSLEER. The CDR3 is 16 amino acids. CDR3 nucleotides: TGCGCCAGCAGCCAAGATATACGTCCGGTGGAATACGAGCAGTACTTC. Its translation is CASSQDIRPVEYEQYF.

Concerning this clone: Other nucleotide sequences in the sample specify the same CDR3. V usage is TRBV15 and J usage is TRBJ2-3; 7 bases align to TRBD2. CDR1 and CDR2 (germline): LNHNV, YYDKDF (reference sequence). J lost 0 bases, V lost 5 bases, and 2 bases had no gene match. The CDR3 loop spans 14 amino acids. CDR3 nucleotides: TGTGCCACCAGCGGTAGCGGGAGCACAGATACGCAGTATTTT. Amino acid sequence: CATSGSGSTDTQYF.

The chain recombines TRBV19 with TRBJ2-2; TRBD1 agrees at 7 bases. Germline V gene sequence: CDR1 LNHDA, CDR2 SQIVND (reference sequence). The CDR3 has 14 amino acids. V shed 5 bases, J shed 5 bases, and the junction held 5 bases outside the gene matches. The CDR3 spells CASSFTGDTGELFF. In DNA, the CDR3 is TGTGCCAGTAGTTTCACAGGGGATACCGGGGAGCTGTTTTTT.

V usage is TRBV3-1 (or the pseudogene TRBV3-2) and J usage is TRBJ1-2, with no clear D. This CDR3 has 12 amino acids. CDR1 and CDR2 from the germline V gene are LGHDT and YNNKEL (reference sequence). V was trimmed by 4 bases and J by 6 bases, leaving 9 bases between them. CDR3: CASSRQLDGYTF. The CDR3 DNA reads TGTGCCAGCAGCCGTCAGCTGGATGGCTACACCTTC.

The chain uses TRBV4-1 and TRBJ1-1; weak D call: TRBD1 (5 bases). The CDR3 loop spans 15 amino acids. CDR1 and CDR2 (germline): MGHRA, YSYEKL. V lost 5 bases and J 0 bases, leaving 13 bases between the germline ends. The CDR3 sequence is CASSIMTALNTEAFF. In DNA, the CDR3 is TGCGCCAGCAGCATCATGACAGCCTTGAACACTGAAGCTTTCTTT.

J is TRBJ2-5 and V is TRBV5-1; no clear D. The CDR3 length is 13 residues. The V and J ends lost 1 base and 5 bases respectively, with 9 bases between them. Germline CDR1 SGHRS, CDR2 YFSETQ. The CDR3: CASSLRSRETQYF. The CDR3 nucleotides are TGCGCCAGCAGCTTGAGAAGTAGGGAGACCCAGTACTTC.

The gene calls are TRBV19 and TRBJ2-7; 13 nucleotides match TRBD2. Unmatched junction bases numbered 4, after V lost 5 bases and J lost 3 bases. The CDR3 covers 15 residues. Germline CDR1 reads LNHDA; CDR2 reads SQIVND (reference sequence). CDR3 sequence: CASSSRTSGGYEQYF. The CDR3 DNA is TGTGCCAGTAGTTCACGGACTAGCGGGGGCTACGAGCAGTACTTC.

V is TRBV5-1 and J is TRBJ1-1; D ambiguous. Germline values: CDR1 SGHRS, CDR2 YFSETQ. The CDR3 is made up of 14 amino acids. V was trimmed by 1 base and J by 0 bases, leaving 7 bases between them. The DNA of the CDR3 is TGCGCCAGCAGCTTGCGGTTTATGAACACTGAAGCTTTCTTT. It is translated as CASSLRFMNTEAFF.

The chain joins TRBV3-1 (or the pseudogene TRBV3-2) to TRBJ2-7, with TRBD1 matching 8 bases. CDR1 and CDR2 (germline): LGHDT, YNNKEL (reference sequence). The V gene end was trimmed by 2 bases and the J gene end by 7 bases; junction bases not matched to a gene: 10. The CDR3 contains 15 residues. Here the CDR3 DNA reads TGTGCCAGCAGCCAAACAGGGGGGCTCCTACGAGAGCAGTACTTC. Translated, it gives CASSQTGGLLREQYF.

V and J are TRBV29-1 and TRBJ2-2, with 9 positions matching TRBD1. The J segment lost 6 bases and the V segment lost 7 bases, leaving 3 bases of the junction unmatched. From germline, CDR1 is SQVTM and CDR2 ANQGSEA. CDR3 length: 12 residues. The DNA of the CDR3 is TGCAGCGGCCGGACAGGGGCCGGGGAGCTGTTTTTT. As protein: CSGRTGAGELFF.

This clone was observed once. The genes are TRBV30 and TRBJ2-1; D might be TRBD1 (6 bases). The CDR3 spans 13 residues. V was cut by 3 bases and J by 2 bases, with 8 bases left in between. CDR1 is GTSNPN, CDR2 SVGIG, per germline (reference sequence). CDR3 region: CAWRSGAYNEQFF. The CDR3 DNA reads as TGTGCCTGGAGGTCAGGGGCCTACAATGAGCAGTTCTTC.

The CDR3 sequence is CASSILPPQETQYF. For the CDR3, the DNA is TGTGCCAGTAGTATACTACCTCCACAAGAGACCCAGTACTTC. The chain couples TRBV19 to TRBJ2-5, with unresolved D. The CDR3 loop spans 14 amino acids. Germline CDR1 reads LNHDA; CDR2 reads SQIVND (reference sequence). V shed 2 bases and J shed 2 bases, with 9 bases lying between them.

Regarding this clone: The sample carries other DNA sequences with the same CDR3. The chain couples TRBV7-2 to TRBJ1-6, with 8 nucleotides matching TRBD1. The germline V gene has CDR1 SGHTA and CDR2 FQGNSA. J lost 7 bases, V lost 1 base, and 0 bases had no gene match. The CDR3 has 14 amino acids. The CDR3 DNA follows: TGTGCCAGCAGCTTAGACAGGGGGAATTCACCCCTCCACTTT. This sequence encodes CASSLDRGNSPLHF.

The chain carries TRBV19 and TRBJ1-1, with TRBD1 identical over 7 bases. V shed 4 bases and J 4 bases; nucleotides not matched to a gene: 9. From germline, CDR1 is LNHDA and CDR2 SQIVND (reference sequence). The CDR3 spans 15 residues. The CDR3 here is CASSTKQGFSTEAFF. CDR3 DNA sequence: TGTGCCAGTAGTACTAAACAGGGGTTCAGCACTGAAGCTTTCTTT.

This clone was picked up a small number of times. The chain couples TRBV5-1 to TRBJ1-5; D unresolved. Germline CDR1 is SGHRS and CDR2 is YFSETQ. The CDR3 runs 15 residues. V was trimmed by 0 bases and J by 6 bases, leaving 13 bases between them. CDR3 amino acids: CASSLGHEIGQPQHF. The DNA of the CDR3 is TGCGCCAGCAGCTTGGGTCACGAGATCGGTCAGCCCCAGCATTTT.